This TCR beta chain was obtained from a study of T cells in localized non-small cell lung cancer. Findings of the study overall: Median approximately 58 top-100 tumor clones were shared with paired adjacent lung. Clonality peaked in uninvolved adjacent lung rather than tumor.

Regarding this clone: Its target is not known.

The CDR3 totals 15 residues. Germline loops: CDR1 KGHSH, CDR2 LQKENI. J gave up 9 bases and V 3 bases, and 12 bases lay outside the gene matches. Method: immunoSEQ multiplex PCR; TCRdb's copy keeps in-frame clones and lacks some. The sample includes thousands of clones, 20% to 25% of them seen just once. The sequencing here drew on lung tumor tissue, taken before any cancer treatment. The chain carries TRBV18 and TRBJ2-7, with 9 bases that match TRBD1. The TCR comes from a man between 40 and 70 years old with stage II lung adenocarcinoma. The CDR3 is CASSPPGQGYEGQYF. As DNA, the CDR3 is TGTGCCAGCTCACCCCCGGGACAGGGTTACGAAGGGCAGTACTTC.